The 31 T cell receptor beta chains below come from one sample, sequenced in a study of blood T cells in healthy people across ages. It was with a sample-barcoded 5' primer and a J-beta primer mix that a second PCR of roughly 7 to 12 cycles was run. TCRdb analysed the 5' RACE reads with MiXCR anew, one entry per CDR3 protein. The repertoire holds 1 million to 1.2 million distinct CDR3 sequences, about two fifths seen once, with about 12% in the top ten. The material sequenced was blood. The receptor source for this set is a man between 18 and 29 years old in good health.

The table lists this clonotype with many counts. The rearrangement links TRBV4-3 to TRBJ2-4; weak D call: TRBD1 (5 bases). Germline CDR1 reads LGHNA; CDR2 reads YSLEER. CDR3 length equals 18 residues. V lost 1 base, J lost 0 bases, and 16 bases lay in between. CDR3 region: CASSQGQGSSLAKNIQYF. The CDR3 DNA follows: TGCGCCAGCAGCCAAGGGCAGGGATCCTCATTAGCCAAAAACATTCAGTACTTC.

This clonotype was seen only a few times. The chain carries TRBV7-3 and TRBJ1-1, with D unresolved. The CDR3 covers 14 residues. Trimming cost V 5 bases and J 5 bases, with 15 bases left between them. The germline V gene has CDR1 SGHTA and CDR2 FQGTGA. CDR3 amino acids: CASSQGSYGTEAFF. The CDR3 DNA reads TGTGCCAGCAGCCAAGGGTCTTATGGTACTGAAGCTTTCTTT.

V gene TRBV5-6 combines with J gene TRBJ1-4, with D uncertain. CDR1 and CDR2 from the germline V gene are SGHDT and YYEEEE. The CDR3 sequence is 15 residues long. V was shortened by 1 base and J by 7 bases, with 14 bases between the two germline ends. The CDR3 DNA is TGTGCCAGCAGCTTGTATGCCCGGCCCGGTGAAAAACTGTTTTTT. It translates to CASSLYARPGEKLFF.

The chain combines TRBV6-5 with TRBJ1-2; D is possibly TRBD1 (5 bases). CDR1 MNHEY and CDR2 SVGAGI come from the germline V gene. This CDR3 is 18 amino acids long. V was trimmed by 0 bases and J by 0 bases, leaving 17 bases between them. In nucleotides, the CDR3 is TGTGCCAGCAGTTACTCCAAGGGAGTGGGGGGTGCTAACTATGGCTACACCTTC. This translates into CASSYSKGVGGANYGYTF.

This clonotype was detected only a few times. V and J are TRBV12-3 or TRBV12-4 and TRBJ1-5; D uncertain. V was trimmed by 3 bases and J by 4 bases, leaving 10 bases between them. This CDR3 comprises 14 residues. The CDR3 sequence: CASSLLQENQPQHF. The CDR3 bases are TGTGCCAGCAGTTTGCTCCAGGAAAATCAGCCCCAGCATTTT.

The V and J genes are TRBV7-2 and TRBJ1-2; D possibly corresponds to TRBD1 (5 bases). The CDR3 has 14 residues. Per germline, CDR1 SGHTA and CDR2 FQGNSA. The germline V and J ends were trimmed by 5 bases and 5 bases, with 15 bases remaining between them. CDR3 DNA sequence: TGTGCCAGCAGCGGGGGGGTGGTTTTTTATGGCTACACCTTC. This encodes CASSGGVVFYGYTF.

CDR3 amino acids: CASSPMTGGYGYTF. The CDR3 DNA reads as TGTGCCAGCTCACCTATGACAGGGGGCTATGGCTACACCTTC. The J gene is TRBJ1-2, the V gene TRBV18, with TRBD1 identical over 9 bases. Germline CDR1 KGHSH, CDR2 LQKENI. The CDR3 sequence is 14 residues long. V shed 3 bases and J 4 bases; nucleotides not matched to a gene: 3.

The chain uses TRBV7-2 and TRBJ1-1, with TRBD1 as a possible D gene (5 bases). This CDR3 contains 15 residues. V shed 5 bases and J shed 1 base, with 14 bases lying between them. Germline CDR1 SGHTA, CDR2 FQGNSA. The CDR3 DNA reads TGTGCCAGCAGCGTAACAGGAAGCTCGAACACTGAAGCTTTCTTT. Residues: CASSVTGSSNTEAFF. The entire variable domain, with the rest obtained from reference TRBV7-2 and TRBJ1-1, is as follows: GAGVSQSPSNKVTEKGKDVELRCDPISGHTALYWYRQSLGQGLEFLIYFQGNSAPDKSGLPSDRFSAERTGGSVSTLTIQRTQQEDSAVYLCASSVTGSSNTEAFFGQGTRLTVV.

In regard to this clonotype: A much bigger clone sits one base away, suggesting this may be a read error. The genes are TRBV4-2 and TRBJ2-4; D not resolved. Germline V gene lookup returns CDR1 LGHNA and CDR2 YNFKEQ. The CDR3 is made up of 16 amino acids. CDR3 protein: CTSSQVASQAKNIQYF. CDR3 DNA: TGTACCAGCAGCCAAGTGGCAAGCCAAGCCAAAAACATTCAGTACTTC.

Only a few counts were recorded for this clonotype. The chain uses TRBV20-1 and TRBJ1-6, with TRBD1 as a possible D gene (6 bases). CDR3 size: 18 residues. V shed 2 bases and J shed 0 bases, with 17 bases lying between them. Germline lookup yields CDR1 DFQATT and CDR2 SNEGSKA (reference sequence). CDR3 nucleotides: TGCAGTGCTAGACCGGGACACCGAAAGAGCTCCTATAATTCACCCCTCCACTTT. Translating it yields CSARPGHRKSSYNSPLHF.

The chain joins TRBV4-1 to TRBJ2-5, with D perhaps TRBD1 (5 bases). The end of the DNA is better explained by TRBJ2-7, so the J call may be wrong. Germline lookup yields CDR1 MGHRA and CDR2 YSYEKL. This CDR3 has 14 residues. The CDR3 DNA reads TGCGCCAGCAGCCAAGAACAGGCGGTTTACGAGCAGTACTTC. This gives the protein CASSQEQAVYEQYF.

Here the CDR3 reads CASSKAHGGWSSYNSPLHF. The CDR3 DNA follows: TGTGCCAGCAGCAAAGCGCATGGTGGGTGGAGCTCCTATAATTCACCCCTCCACTTT. The chain joins TRBV21-1 to TRBJ1-6. TRBV21-1 is a documented pseudogene. The CDR3 length is 19 residues.

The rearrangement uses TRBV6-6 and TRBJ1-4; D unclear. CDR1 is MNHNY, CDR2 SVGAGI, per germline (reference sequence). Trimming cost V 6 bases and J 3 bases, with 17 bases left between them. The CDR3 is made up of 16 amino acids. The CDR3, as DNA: TGTGCCAGCAGCTCGAGGTTACAGCCGTCTAATGAAAAACTGTTTTTT. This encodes CASSSRLQPSNEKLFF.

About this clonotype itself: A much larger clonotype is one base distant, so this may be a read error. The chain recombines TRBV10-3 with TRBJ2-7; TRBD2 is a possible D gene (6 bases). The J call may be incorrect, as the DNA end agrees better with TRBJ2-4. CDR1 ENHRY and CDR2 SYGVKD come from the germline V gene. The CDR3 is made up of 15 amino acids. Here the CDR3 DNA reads TGTGCCATCAGTGAGTCGGAGGGAGTGGTAGGCATTCAGTACTTC. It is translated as CAISESEGVVGIQYF.

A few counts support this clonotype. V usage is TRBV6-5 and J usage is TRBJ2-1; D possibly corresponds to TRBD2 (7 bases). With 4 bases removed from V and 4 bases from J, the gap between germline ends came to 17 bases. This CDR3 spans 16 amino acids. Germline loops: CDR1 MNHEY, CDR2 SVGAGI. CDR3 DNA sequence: TGTGCCAGCAGTTTGGGGGGGGGCGGAGGATACAATGAGCAGTTCTTC. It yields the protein CASSLGGGGGYNEQFF.

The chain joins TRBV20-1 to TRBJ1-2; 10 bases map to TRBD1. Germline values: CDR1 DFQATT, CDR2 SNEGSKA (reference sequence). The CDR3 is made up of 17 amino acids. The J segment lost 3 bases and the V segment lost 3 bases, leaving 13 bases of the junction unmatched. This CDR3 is CSASRGQGIPYHYGYTF. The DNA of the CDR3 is TGCAGTGCTAGCCGGGGACAGGGGATACCTTACCACTATGGCTACACCTTC.

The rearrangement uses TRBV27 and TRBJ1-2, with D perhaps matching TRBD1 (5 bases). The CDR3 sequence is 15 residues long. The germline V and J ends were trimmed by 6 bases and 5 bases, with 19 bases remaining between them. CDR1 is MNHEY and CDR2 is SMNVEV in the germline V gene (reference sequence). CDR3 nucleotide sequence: TGTGCCAGCAGCTCCGCCTCCGGGACCCCTTATGGCTACACCTTC. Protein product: CASSSASGTPYGYTF.

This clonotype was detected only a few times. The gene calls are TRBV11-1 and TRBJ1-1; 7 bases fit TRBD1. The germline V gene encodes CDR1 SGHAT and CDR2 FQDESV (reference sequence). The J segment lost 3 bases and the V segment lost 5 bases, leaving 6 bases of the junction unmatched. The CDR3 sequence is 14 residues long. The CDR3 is CASSIIRGHTEAFF. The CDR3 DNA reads TGTGCCAGCAGCATAATTAGGGGGCACACTGAAGCTTTCTTT.

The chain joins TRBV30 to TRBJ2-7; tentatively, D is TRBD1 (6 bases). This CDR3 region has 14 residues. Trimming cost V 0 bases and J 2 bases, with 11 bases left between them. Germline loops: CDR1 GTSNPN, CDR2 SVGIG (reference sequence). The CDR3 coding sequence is TGTGCCTGGAGTGTGATGGGGGCGGCCTACGAGCAGTACTTC. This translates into CAWSVMGAAYEQYF.

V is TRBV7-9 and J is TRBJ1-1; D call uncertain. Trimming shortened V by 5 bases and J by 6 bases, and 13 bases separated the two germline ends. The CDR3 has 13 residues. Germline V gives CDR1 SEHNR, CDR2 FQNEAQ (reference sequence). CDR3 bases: TGTGCCAGCAGCCCCCTTCGGGTCCCTGAAGCTTTCTTT. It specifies CASSPLRVPEAFF.

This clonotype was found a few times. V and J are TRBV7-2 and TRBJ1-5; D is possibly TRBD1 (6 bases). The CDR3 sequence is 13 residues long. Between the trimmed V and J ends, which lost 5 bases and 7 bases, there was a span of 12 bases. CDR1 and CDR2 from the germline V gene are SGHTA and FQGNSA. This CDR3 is CASSTLTGQPQHF. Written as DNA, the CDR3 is TGTGCCAGCAGCACCCTGACAGGACAGCCCCAGCATTTT.

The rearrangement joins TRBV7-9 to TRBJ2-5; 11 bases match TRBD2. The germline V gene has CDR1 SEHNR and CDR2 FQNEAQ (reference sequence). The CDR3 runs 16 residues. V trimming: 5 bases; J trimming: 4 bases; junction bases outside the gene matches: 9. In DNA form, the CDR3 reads TGTGCCAGCAGCCCCAAGACTAGCGGGGCCCCAGAGACCCAGTACTTC. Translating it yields CASSPKTSGAPETQYF. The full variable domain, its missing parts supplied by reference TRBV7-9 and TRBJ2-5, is DTGVSQNPRHKITKRGQNVTFRCDPISEHNRLYWYRQTLGQGPEFLTYFQNEAQLEKSRLLSDRFSAERPKGSFSTLEIQRTEQGDSAMYLCASSPKTSGAPETQYFGPGTRLLVL.

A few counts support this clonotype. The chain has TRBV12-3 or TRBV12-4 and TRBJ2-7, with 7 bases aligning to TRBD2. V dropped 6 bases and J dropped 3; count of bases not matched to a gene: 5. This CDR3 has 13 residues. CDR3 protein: CASSASGGYEQYF. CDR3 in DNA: TGTGCCAGCAGCGCATCGGGGGGCTACGAGCAGTACTTC.

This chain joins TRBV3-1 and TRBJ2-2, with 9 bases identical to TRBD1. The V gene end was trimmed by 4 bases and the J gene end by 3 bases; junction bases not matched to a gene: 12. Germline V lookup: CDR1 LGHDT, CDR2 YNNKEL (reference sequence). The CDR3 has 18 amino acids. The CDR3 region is CASSRSSWGTGYTGELFF. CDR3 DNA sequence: TGTGCCAGCAGCCGAAGCTCCTGGGGGACAGGGTACACCGGGGAGCTGTTTTTT.

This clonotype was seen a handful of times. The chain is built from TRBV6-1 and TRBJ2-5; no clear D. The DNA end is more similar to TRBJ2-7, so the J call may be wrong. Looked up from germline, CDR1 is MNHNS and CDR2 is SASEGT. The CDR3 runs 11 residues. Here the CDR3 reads CASSISREQYF. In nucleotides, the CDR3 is TGTGCCAGCAGTATTTCTCGCGAGCAGTACTTC.

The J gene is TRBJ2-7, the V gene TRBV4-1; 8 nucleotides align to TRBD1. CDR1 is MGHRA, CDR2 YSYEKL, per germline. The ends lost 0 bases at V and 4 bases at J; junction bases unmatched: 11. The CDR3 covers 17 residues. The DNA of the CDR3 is TGCGCCAGCAGCCAAGATTCCGAAACAGGGGGTTGGTACGAGCAGTACTTC. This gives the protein CASSQDSETGGWYEQYF.

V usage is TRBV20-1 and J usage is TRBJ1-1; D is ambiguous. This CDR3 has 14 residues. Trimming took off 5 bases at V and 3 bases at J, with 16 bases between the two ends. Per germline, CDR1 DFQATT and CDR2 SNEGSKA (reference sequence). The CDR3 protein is CSAPRGAGYTEAFF. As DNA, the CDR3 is TGCAGTGCTCCCCGGGGTGCTGGGTACACTGAAGCTTTCTTT.

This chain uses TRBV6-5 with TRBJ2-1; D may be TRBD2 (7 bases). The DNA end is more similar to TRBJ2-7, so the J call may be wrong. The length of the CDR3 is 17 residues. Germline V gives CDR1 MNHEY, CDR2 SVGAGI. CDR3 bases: TGTGCCAGCAGTTACTCGACCGGGGGGCCGTCCTACAATGAGCAGTACTTC. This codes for CASSYSTGGPSYNEQYF.

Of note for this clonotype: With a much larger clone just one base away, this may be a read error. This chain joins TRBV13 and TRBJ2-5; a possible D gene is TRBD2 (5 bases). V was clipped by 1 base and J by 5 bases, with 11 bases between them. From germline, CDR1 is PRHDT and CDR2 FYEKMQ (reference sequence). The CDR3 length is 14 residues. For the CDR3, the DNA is TGTGCCAGCAGCTTAGAAGAGGGATTTGAGACCCAGTACTTC. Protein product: CASSLEEGFETQYF.

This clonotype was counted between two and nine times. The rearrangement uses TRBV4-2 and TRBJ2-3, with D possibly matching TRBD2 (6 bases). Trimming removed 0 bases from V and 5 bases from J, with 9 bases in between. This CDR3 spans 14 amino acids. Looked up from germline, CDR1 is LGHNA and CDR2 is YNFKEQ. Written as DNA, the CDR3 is TGTGCCAGCAGCCAAGAAAGGCGGGGAGATACGCAGTATTTT. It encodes CASSQERRGDTQYF.

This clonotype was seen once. The CDR3 is CASSLNGREAFF. The CDR3 region has the DNA TGTGCCAGCAGCTTAAACGGTCGTGAAGCTTTCTTT. The chain employs TRBV7-9 and TRBJ1-1; no clear D gene. Germline CDR1 reads SEHNR; CDR2 reads FQNEAQ (reference sequence). With 2 bases removed from V and 7 bases from J, the gap between germline ends came to 8 bases. The CDR3 consists of 12 residues. The full variable domain, rest sourced from reference TRBV7-9 and TRBJ1-1, is DTGVSQNPRHKITKRGQNVTFRCDPISEHNRLYWYRQTLGQGPEFLTYFQNEAQLEKSRLLSDRFSAERPKGSFSTLEIQRTEQGDSAMYLCASSLNGREAFFGQGTRLTVV.